The T cell receptor beta chain described here comes from a study of a mutant IDH1 vaccine in newly diagnosed glioma. The V end lost 6 bases, the J end lost 0 bases, and 15 bases lay between the germline ends. CDR1 and CDR2 (germline): MNHNY, SVGAGI (reference sequence). The CDR3 spans 15 residues. Relative to its sample, this clone is medium-sized. Antigen: not known. Generated by immunoSEQ multiplex PCR, the TCRdb table keeps only in-frame clones and is missing some. The table lists around 94,000 clones, approximately 89% of them singletons. The sample's time point: week 47, end of study. One vaccine dose held 300 ug of mutant IDH1 20-mer peptide and came with topical imiquimod.

The material was PBMCs, obtained from a glioma patient whose treatment included an IDH1 peptide vaccine. The sequence came from a woman in her fifties or sixties with glioma. The chain uses TRBV6-6 and TRBJ2-7, with D possibly matching TRBD1 (6 bases). CDR3 residues: CASSEGHLGSYEQYF. As DNA, the CDR3 is TGTGCCAGCAGCGAGGGACACCTAGGCTCCTACGAGCAGTACTTC.